This entry lists 3 T cell receptor beta chains sequenced from one sample in a study of T cell clonality in common variable immunodeficiency (dated by TCRdb to between 2014 and 2017). Overall study results and their limits: Fewer deletions and N-nucleotide insertions were reportedly observed in CVID TCRbeta sequences, and highly modified clones with 13 or more V deletions were reportedly absent from CVID TCRbeta sequences.

The library was obtained by the immunoSEQ multiplex PCR assay. The table comes from immuneACCESS by way of TCRdb, which keeps in-frame sequences with V and J called. Part of the clones is missing from these tables; in studies checked, under half for an unresolved V gene and the rest for unknown reasons. This sample has about 16,000 clones in the table, none counted a single time. Roughly 14% of the sample rests with the top ten. No antigen has been assigned to these receptors. The specimen sequenced was peripheral blood mononuclear cells. These TCRs come from a human donor with common variable immunodeficiency.

This clone occurred a few times. The CDR3 end is not reached by the read, which stops 3 residues before it; the germline J gene fills it in. The rearrangement joins TRBV20-1 to TRBJ1-6; tentative D call: TRBD1 (5 bases). Deletions cut 3 bases from V and 5 bases from J, with 11 bases between. CDR3 length: 14 amino acids. Germline-derived CDR1 and CDR2 are DFQATT and SNEGSKA (reference sequence). The CDR3 DNA, read in part, is TGCAGTGCTAGGCGAGACAGAAATAATTCACCC. Residues: CSARRDRNNSP. The whole CDR3 region reads CSARRDRNNSPLHF.

A remark on this clone: A read error may produce the germline difference seen at one junction end. The read ends 3 residues early relative to the CDR3; the germline J gene fills the gap. The chain has TRBV6-1 and TRBJ2-7; 8 nucleotides line up with TRBD2. This CDR3 has 15 amino acids. CDR1 and CDR2 from the germline V gene are MNHNS and SASEGT. Partial CDR3 DNA: TGTGCCAGCAGGGAAGGACTAGCAGAACACTACGAG. Translated, it gives CASREGLAEHYE. The entire CDR3 is CASREGLAEHYEQYF.

This clone was counted many times. The read gets to within 3 residues of the CDR3 end, and the germline J gene fills in the rest. The chain carries TRBV28 and TRBJ1-2; D is unclear. The CDR3 consists of 13 residues. V lost 5 bases and J lost 0, with 7 bases in between. The germline V gene has CDR1 MDHEN and CDR2 SYDVKM. The covered CDR3 bases are TGTGCCAGCAGTCTCACAGCTAACTATGGC. It is translated as CASSLTANYG. In full, the CDR3 is CASSLTANYGYTF.